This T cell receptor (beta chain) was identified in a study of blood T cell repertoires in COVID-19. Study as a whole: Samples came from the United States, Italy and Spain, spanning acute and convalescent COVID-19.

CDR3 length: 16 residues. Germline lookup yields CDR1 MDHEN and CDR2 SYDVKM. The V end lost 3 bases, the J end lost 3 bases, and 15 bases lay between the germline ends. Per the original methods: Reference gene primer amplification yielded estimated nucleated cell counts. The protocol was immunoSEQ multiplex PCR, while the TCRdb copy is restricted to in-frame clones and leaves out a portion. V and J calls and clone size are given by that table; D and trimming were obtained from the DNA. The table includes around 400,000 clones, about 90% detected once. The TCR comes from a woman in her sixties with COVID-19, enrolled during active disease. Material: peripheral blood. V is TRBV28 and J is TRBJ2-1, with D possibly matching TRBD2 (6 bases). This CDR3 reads CASSFGYGTRYNEQFF. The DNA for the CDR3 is TGTGCCAGCAGTTTCGGCTACGGGACTCGCTACAATGAGCAGTTCTTC.